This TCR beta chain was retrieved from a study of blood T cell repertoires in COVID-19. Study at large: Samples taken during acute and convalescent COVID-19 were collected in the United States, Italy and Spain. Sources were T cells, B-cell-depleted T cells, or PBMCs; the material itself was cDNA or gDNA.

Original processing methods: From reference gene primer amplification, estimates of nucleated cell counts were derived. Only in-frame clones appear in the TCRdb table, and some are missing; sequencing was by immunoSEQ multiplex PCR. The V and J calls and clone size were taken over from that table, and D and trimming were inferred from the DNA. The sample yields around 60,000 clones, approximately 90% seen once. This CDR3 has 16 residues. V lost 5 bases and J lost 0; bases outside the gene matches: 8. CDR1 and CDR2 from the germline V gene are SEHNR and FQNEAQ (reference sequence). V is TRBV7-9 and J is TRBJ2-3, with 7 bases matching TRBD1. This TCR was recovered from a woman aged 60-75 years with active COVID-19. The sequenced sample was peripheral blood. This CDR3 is CASSRRTGLSTDTQYF. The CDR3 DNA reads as TGTGCCAGCAGCCGAAGGACAGGACTCAGCACAGATACGCAGTATTTT.